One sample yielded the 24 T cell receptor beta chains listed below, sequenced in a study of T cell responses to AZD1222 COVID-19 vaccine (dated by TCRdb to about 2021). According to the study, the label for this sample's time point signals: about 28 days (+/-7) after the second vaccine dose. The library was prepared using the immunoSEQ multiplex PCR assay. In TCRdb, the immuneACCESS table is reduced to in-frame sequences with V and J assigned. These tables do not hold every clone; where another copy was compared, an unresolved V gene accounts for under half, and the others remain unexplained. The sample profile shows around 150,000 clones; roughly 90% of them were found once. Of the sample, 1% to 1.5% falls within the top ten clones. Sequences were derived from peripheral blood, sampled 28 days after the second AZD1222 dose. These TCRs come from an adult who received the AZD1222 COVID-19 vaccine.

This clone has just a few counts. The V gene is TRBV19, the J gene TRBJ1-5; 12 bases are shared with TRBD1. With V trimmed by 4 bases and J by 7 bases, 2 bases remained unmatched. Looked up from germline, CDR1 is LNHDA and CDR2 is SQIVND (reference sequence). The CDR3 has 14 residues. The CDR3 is CASSRDRGHQPQHF. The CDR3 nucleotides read TGTGCCAGTAGTAGGGACAGGGGGCACCAGCCCCAGCATTTT.

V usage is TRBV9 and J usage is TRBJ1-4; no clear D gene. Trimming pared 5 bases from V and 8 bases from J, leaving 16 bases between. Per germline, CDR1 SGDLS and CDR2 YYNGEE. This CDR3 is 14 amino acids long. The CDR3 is CASSNTRRPEKLFF. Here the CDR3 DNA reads TGTGCCAGCAGTAATACCCGACGGCCAGAAAAACTGTTTTTT.

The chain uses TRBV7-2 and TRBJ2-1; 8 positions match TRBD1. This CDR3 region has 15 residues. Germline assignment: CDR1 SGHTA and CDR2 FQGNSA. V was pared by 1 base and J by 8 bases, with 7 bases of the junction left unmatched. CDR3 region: CASSLVGQGLDEQFF. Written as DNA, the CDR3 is TGTGCCAGCAGCTTAGTCGGACAGGGACTGGATGAGCAGTTCTTC.

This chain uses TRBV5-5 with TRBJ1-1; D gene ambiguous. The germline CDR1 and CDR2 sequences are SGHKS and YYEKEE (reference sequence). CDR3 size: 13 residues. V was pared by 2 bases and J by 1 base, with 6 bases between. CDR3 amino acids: CASSFGRNTEAFF. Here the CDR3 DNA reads TGTGCCAGCAGCTTTGGAAGGAACACTGAAGCTTTCTTT.

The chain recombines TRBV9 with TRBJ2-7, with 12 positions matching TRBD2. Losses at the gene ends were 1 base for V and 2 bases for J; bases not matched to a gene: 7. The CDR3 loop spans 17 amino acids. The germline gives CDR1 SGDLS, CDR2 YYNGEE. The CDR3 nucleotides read TGTGCCAGCAGCGTATCGAAGACTAGCGGGGGAACCTACGAGCAGTACTTC. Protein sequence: CASSVSKTSGGTYEQYF.

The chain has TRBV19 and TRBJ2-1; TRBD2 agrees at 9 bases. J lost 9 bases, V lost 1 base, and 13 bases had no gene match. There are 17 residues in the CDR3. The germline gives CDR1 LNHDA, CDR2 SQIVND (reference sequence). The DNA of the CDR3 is TGTGCCAGTAGTATAGTACTCGCGGGAGGGCAGTATGGTGAGCAGTTCTTC. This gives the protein CASSIVLAGGQYGEQFF.

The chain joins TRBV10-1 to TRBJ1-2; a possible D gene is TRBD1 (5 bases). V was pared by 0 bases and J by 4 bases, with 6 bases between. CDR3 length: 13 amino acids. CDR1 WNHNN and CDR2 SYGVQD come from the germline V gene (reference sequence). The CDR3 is CASSESQGYGYTF. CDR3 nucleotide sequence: TGCGCCAGCAGTGAGTCGCAGGGCTATGGCTACACCTTC.

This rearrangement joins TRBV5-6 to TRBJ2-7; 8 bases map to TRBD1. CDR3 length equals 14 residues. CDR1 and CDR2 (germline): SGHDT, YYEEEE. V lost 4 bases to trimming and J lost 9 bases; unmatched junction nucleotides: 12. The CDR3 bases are TGTGCCAGCAGCAAACGGACAGGGTTTAGTTTGCAGTACTTC. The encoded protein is CASSKRTGFSLQYF.

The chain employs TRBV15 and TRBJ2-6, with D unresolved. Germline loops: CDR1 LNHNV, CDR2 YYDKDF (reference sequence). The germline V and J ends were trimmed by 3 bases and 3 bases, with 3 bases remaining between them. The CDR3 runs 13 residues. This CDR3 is CATSSYGANVLTF. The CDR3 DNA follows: TGTGCCACCAGCAGCTATGGGGCCAACGTCCTGACTTTC.

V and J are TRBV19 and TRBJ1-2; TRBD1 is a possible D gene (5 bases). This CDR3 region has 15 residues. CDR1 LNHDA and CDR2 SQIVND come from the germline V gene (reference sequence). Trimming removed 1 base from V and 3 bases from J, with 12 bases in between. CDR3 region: CASSIVGGDDYGYTF. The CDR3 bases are TGTGCCAGTAGTATAGTGGGAGGGGACGACTATGGCTACACCTTC.

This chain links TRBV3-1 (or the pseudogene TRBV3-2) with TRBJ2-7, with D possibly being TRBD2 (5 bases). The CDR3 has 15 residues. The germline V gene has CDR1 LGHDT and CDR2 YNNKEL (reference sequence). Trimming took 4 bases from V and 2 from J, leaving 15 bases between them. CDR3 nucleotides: TGTGCCAGCAGCCGCAGACCGGGATCTGCCTACGAGCAGTACTTC. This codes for CASSRRPGSAYEQYF.

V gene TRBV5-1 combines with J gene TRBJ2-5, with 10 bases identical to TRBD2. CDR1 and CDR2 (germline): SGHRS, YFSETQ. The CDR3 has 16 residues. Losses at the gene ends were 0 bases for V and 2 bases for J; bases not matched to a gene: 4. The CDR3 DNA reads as TGCGCCAGCAGCTTGGGGACTAGCGGAAGACAAGAGACCCAGTACTTC. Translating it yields CASSLGTSGRQETQYF.

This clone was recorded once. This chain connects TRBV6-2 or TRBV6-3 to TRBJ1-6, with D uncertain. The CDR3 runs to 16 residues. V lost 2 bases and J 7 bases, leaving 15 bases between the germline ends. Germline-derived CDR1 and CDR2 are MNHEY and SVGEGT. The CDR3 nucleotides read TGTGCCAGCAGTTACCCCGCTCATCAGATCAATTCACCCCTCCACTTT. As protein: CASSYPAHQINSPLHF.

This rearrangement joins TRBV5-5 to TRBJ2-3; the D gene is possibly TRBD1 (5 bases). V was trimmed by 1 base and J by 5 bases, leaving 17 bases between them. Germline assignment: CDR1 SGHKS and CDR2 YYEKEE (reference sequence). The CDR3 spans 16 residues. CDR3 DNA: TGTGCCAGCAGCTTGCAGGGTCTAGGTTCGCTAGATACGCAGTATTTT. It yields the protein CASSLQGLGSLDTQYF.

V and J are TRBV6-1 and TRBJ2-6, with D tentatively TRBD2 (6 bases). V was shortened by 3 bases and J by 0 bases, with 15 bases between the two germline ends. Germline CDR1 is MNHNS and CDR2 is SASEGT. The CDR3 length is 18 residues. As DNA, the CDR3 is TGTGCCAGCAGTGAGCGGGACGGCATTCTCTCTGGGGCCAACGTCCTGACTTTC. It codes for CASSERDGILSGANVLTF.

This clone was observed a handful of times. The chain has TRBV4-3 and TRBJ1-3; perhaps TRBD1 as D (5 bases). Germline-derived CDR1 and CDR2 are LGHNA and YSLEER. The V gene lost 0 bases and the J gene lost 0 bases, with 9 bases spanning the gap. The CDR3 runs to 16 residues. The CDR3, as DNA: TGCGCCAGCAGCCAAGAGTGGGGCCTCTCTGGAAACACCATATATTTT. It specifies CASSQEWGLSGNTIYF.

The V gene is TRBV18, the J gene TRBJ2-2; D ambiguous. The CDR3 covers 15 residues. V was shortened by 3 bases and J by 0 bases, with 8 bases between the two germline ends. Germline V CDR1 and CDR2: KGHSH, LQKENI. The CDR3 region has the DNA TGTGCCAGCTCACCCCTGGTCCCGAACACCGGGGAGCTGTTTTTT. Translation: CASSPLVPNTGELFF. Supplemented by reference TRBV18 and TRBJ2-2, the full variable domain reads NAGVMQNPRHLVRRRGQEARLRCSPMKGHSHVYWYRQLPEEGLKFMVYLQKENIIDESGMPKERFSAEFPKEGPSILRIQQVVRGDSAAYFCASSPLVPNTGELFFGEGSRLTVL.

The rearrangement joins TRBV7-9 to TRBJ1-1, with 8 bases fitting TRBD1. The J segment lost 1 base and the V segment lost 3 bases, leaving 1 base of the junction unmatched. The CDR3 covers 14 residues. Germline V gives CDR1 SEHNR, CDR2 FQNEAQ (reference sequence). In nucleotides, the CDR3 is TGTGCCAGCAGCTTCGGACAGGGGAACACTGAAGCTTTCTTT. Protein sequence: CASSFGQGNTEAFF. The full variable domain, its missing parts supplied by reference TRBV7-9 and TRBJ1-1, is DTGVSQNPRHKITKRGQNVTFRCDPISEHNRLYWYRQTLGQGPEFLTYFQNEAQLEKSRLLSDRFSAERPKGSFSTLEIQRTEQGDSAMYLCASSFGQGNTEAFFGQGTRLTVV.

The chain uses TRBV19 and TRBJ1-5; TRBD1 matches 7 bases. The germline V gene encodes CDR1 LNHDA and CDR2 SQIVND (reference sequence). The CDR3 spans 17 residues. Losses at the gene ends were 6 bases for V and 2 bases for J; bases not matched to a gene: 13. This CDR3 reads CASSQRQGIGGNQPQHF. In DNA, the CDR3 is TGTGCCAGTAGCCAACGACAGGGAATCGGTGGCAATCAGCCCCAGCATTTT.

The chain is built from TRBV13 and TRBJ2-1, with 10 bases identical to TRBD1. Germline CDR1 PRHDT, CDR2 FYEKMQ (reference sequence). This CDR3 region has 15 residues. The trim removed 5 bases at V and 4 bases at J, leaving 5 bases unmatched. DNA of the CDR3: TGTGCCAGCAGCGAGGACAGGGGGATATACAATGAGCAGTTCTTC. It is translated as CASSEDRGIYNEQFF.

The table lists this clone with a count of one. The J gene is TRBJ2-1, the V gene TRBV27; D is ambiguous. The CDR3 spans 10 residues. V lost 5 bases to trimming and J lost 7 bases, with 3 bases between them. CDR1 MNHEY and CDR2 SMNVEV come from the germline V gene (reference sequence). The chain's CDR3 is CASSRNEQFF. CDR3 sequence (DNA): TGTGCCAGCAGTAGGAATGAGCAGTTCTTC.

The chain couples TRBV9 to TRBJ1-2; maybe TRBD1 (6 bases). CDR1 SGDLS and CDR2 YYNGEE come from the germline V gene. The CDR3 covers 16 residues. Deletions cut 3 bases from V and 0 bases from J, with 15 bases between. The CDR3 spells CASSEGHRNSNYGYTF. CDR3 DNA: TGTGCCAGCAGCGAGGGACATAGGAACTCTAACTATGGCTACACCTTC.

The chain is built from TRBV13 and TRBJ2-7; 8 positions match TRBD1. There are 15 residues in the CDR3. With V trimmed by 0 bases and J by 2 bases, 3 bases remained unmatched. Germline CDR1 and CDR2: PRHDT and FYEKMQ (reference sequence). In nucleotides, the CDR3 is TGTGCCAGCAGCTTAGGGGACAGGGTGACCTACGAGCAGTACTTC. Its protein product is CASSLGDRVTYEQYF. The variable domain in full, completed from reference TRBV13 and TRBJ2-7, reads AAGVIQSPRHLIKEKRETATLKCYPIPRHDTVYWYQQGPGQDPQFLISFYEKMQSDKGSIPDRFSAQQFSDYHSELNMSSLELGDSALYFCASSLGDRVTYEQYFGPGTRLTVT.

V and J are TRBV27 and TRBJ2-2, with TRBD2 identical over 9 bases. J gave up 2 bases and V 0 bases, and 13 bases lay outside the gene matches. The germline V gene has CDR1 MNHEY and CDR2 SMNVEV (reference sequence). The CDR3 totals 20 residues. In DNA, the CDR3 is TGTGCCAGCAGTTTATCGATTAAAAGGACTAGCGCTTACAACACCGGGGAGCTGTTTTTT. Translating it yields CASSLSIKRTSAYNTGELFF.